This TCR beta chain was documented in a study of metastatic and nonmetastatic thyroid tumors. As for the study in general: Samples came from malignant and benign thyroid patients, and repertoires were compared across blood and tumor or nodule tissue.

Losses at the gene ends were 2 bases for V and 5 bases for J; bases not matched to a gene: 19. There are 19 residues in the CDR3. From germline, CDR1 is SGHTA and CDR2 FQGNSA. Not a single patient had been given any form of treatment at any point before undergoing thyroid surgery. Using MiXCR, TCRdb reanalyzed the PCR reads. The sample holds more than 12,000 clones, about 29% seen once. Study observations and caveats: Benign nodules were reported to have significantly lower TCR beta diversity than malignant thyroid tumors, in blood and tumor.

Many counts were recorded for this clone. What it binds is unknown. The clonotype was recovered from a male donor with papillary thyroid cancer or a benign thyroid nodule (not recorded which). Some clones in this sample may be carry-over from other donors' samples. This chain links TRBV7-2 with TRBJ2-7; 9 positions match TRBD2. The specimen sequenced was tumor tissue. The CDR3 reads CASSLYPLGGSGGKDEQYF. The CDR3 nucleotides are TGTGCCAGCAGCTTATACCCCCTCGGGGGGAGCGGGGGGAAGGACGAGCAGTACTTC.